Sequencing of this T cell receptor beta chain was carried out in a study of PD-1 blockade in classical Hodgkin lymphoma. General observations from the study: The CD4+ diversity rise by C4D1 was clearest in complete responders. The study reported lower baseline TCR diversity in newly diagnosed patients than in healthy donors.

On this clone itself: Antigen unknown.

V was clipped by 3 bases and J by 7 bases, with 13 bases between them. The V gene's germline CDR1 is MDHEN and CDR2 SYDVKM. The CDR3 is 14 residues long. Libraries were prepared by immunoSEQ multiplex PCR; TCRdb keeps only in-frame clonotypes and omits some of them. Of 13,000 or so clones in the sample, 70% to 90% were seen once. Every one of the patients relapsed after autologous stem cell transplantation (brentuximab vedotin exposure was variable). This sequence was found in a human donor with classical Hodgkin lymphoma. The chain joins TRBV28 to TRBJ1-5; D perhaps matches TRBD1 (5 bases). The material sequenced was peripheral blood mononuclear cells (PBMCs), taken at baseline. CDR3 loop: CASSFSGRAQPQHF. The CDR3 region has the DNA TGTGCCAGCAGTTTTTCAGGGAGGGCCCAGCCCCAGCATTTT.